The 25 T cell receptor beta chains below were found in one sample sequenced in a study of blood T cell repertoires in COVID-19. Repertoires were generated with immunoSEQ multiplex PCR, while TCRdb's copy carries only in-frame clones and drops some. The table lists some 290,000 clones, approximately 90% of them singletons. The material sequenced was peripheral blood. The receptors here all came from a woman in her 50s who had recovered from COVID-19.

The genes are TRBV6-6 and TRBJ2-7; the D gene is possibly TRBD1 (6 bases). This CDR3 region has 13 residues. CDR1 MNHNY and CDR2 SVGAGI come from the germline V gene (reference sequence). The germline V and J ends were trimmed by 2 bases and 4 bases, with 9 bases remaining between them. The CDR3 nucleotides read TGTGCCAGCAGTTACCAGGGGTTTTACGAGCAGTACTTC. This codes for CASSYQGFYEQYF.

The rearrangement joins TRBV18 to TRBJ1-2; no reliable D call. The V gene lost 3 bases and the J gene lost 8 bases, with 19 bases spanning the gap. The CDR3 is 15 residues long. Germline lookup yields CDR1 KGHSH and CDR2 LQKENI. The CDR3 loop is CASSPGPQVLKGYTF. The CDR3, as DNA: TGTGCCAGCTCACCGGGCCCCCAGGTTCTGAAGGGCTACACCTTC.

V is TRBV4-3 and J is TRBJ2-1, with TRBD2 matching 16 bases. CDR1 and CDR2 (germline): LGHNA, YSLEER. V lost 4 bases to trimming and J lost 7 bases; unmatched junction nucleotides: 10. CDR3 length equals 18 residues. CDR3 amino acids: CASSRGTSGGVEVNEQFF. CDR3 coding DNA: TGCGCCAGCAGCCGAGGGACTAGCGGGGGGGTCGAGGTGAATGAGCAGTTCTTC.

The chain has TRBV29-1 and TRBJ2-3, with 12 bases lining up with TRBD2. The junction had 4 bases not matched to a gene; V was cut back by 6 bases and J by 0 bases. The CDR3 spans 15 residues. Germline V lookup: CDR1 SQVTM, CDR2 ANQGSEA. The CDR3 DNA reads TGCAGCGTAAATGGACTAGCGGGGAGCACAGATACGCAGTATTTT. Translating gives CSVNGLAGSTDTQYF.

This chain connects TRBV9 to TRBJ1-2; no clear D. CDR1 SGDLS and CDR2 YYNGEE come from the germline V gene. The length of the CDR3 is 12 residues. Trimming cost V 8 bases and J 3 bases, with 11 bases left between them. For the CDR3, the DNA is TGTGCCAGTACGAGGGAAGACTATGGCTACACCTTC. Its translation: CASTREDYGYTF. Filled out from reference TRBV9 and TRBJ1-2, the complete variable domain reads DSGVTQTPKHLITATGQRVTLRCSPRSGDLSVYWYQQSLDQGLQFLIQYYNGEERAKGNILERFSAQQFPDLHSELNLSSLELGDSALYFCASTREDYGYTFGSGTRLTVV.

This sequence joins TRBV5-6 and TRBJ1-6, with TRBD1 as a possible D gene (6 bases). Trimming removed 3 bases at V and 8 bases at J, with 12 bases between. Germline lookup yields CDR1 SGHDT and CDR2 YYEEEE. The CDR3 runs 14 residues. The CDR3, as DNA: TGTGCCAGCAGCTCCACAGGGTTTGATTCACCCCTCCACTTT. This translates into CASSSTGFDSPLHF.

A remark on this clone: Additional DNA sequences in this sample encode the identical CDR3. The genes are TRBV15 and TRBJ1-2; the D gene is possibly TRBD1 (5 bases). The germline V and J ends were trimmed by 2 bases and 1 base, with 5 bases remaining between them. Germline values: CDR1 LNHNV, CDR2 YYDKDF (reference sequence). The CDR3 is made up of 13 amino acids. The CDR3 nucleotides are TGTGCCACCAGCAGACAGGGTAACTATGGCTACACCTTC. This translates into CATSRQGNYGYTF. Filled out from reference TRBV15 and TRBJ1-2, the complete variable domain reads DAMVIQNPRYQVTQFGKPVTLSCSQTLNHNVMYWYQQKSSQAPKLLFHYYDKDFNNEADTPDNFQSRRPNTSFCFLDIRSPGLGDTAMYLCATSRQGNYGYTFGSGTRLTVV.

This clone is a singleton in its sample. The chain links TRBV20-1 to TRBJ1-1, with D hard to call. V was trimmed by 3 bases and J by 2 bases, leaving 10 bases between them. Germline CDR1 DFQATT, CDR2 SNEGSKA (reference sequence). The CDR3 consists of 13 residues. The CDR3 protein is CSASWQANTEAFF. The CDR3 DNA follows: TGCAGTGCTAGTTGGCAGGCTAACACTGAAGCTTTCTTT.

V is TRBV14 and J is TRBJ2-7; 10 bases are a match to TRBD2. The V gene end was trimmed by 6 bases and the J gene end by 6 bases; junction bases not matched to a gene: 11. From germline, CDR1 is SGHDN and CDR2 FVKESK. The CDR3 is made up of 15 amino acids. This chain's CDR3 is CASRSKRGGGFEQYF. CDR3 DNA sequence: TGTGCCAGCAGATCGAAGCGGGGGGGCGGGTTCGAGCAGTACTTC.

The CDR3, as DNA: TGTGCCAGCAGCACGGAGCCCCGGCGACTAGAAAAGCGCCGGTACTTC. Amino acid sequence: CASSTEPRRLEKRRYF. J is TRBJ2-5 and V is TRBV5-4; D may be TRBD2 (6 bases). Deletions cut 4 bases from V and 13 bases from J, with 29 bases between. CDR1 is SGHNT and CDR2 is YYREEE in the germline V gene (reference sequence). This CDR3 has 16 amino acids.

The genes are TRBV6-5 and TRBJ2-7; 11 bases are shared with TRBD2. Germline CDR1 and CDR2: MNHEY and SVGAGI. CDR3 length: 15 residues. Losses at the gene ends were 3 bases for V and 7 bases for J; bases not matched to a gene: 8. CDR3 amino acids: CASSYSGRGVEEQYF. The CDR3 DNA follows: TGTGCCAGCAGTTATAGCGGGAGGGGGGTGGAAGAGCAGTACTTC.

The chain recombines TRBV6-1 with TRBJ2-7; D possibly corresponds to TRBD2 (6 bases). CDR1 is MNHNS, CDR2 SASEGT, per germline. Trimming took off 7 bases at V and 3 bases at J, with 16 bases between the two ends. The CDR3 runs 14 residues. The CDR3 coding sequence is TGTGCCAGCACTGACTGGGGGACTTACTACGAGCAGTACTTC. This encodes CASTDWGTYYEQYF.

This sequence joins TRBV13 and TRBJ2-7; TRBD2 aligns across 7 bases. From germline, CDR1 is PRHDT and CDR2 FYEKMQ (reference sequence). V shed 10 bases, J shed 2 bases, and the junction held 8 bases outside the gene matches. The CDR3 sequence is 13 residues long. CDR3 in amino acids: CATTHGGTYEQYF. The CDR3 DNA sequence: TGTGCCACCACTCACGGGGGGACCTACGAGCAGTACTTC.

The V call is TRBV30, the J call TRBJ1-6; D perhaps matches TRBD1 (6 bases). The germline V gene encodes CDR1 GTSNPN and CDR2 SVGIG (reference sequence). Trimming removed 7 bases from V and 5 bases from J, with 15 bases in between. The CDR3 has 14 amino acids. This CDR3 is CASTRGANNSPLHF. CDR3 DNA: TGTGCCTCCACCAGGGGCGCGAATAATTCACCCCTCCACTTT.

This rearrangement joins TRBV27 to TRBJ2-1, with D perhaps matching TRBD1 (7 bases). The CDR3 extends over 16 amino acids. From germline, CDR1 is MNHEY and CDR2 SMNVEV (reference sequence). The V end lost 6 bases, the J end lost 5 bases, and 20 bases lay between the germline ends. The CDR3 region has the DNA TGTGCCAGCAGACCACTCAGGGGGGCGAGAGACAATGAGCAGTTCTTC. Translating gives CASRPLRGARDNEQFF.

V and J are TRBV15 and TRBJ2-7; TRBD1 is a possible D gene (5 bases). CDR1 and CDR2 (germline): LNHNV, YYDKDF (reference sequence). CDR3 size: 19 residues. The V end was cut by 0 bases, the J end by 0 bases, with 21 bases between. In DNA form, the CDR3 reads TGTGCCACCAGCAGAGATAGTTTCAGGACACCAAAAAGCTCCTACGAGCAGTACTTC. It codes for CATSRDSFRTPKSSYEQYF.

The chain is built from TRBV7-2 and TRBJ2-5, with TRBD2 matching 14 bases. CDR3 length: 15 residues. J lost 7 bases, V lost 5 bases, and 6 bases had no gene match. From germline, CDR1 is SGHTA and CDR2 FQGNSA. The CDR3 bases are TGTGCCAGCAGCACGGGACTAGCGGGGGTAGGGACCCAGTACTTC. Its protein product is CASSTGLAGVGTQYF.

The J gene is TRBJ2-6, the V gene TRBV15; D uncertain. The CDR3 length is 16 residues. V lost 1 base to trimming and J lost 2 bases, with 9 bases between them. Germline V gene data show CDR1 as LNHNV and CDR2 as YYDKDF (reference sequence). CDR3 residues: CATSRVAGTGANVLTF. DNA of the CDR3: TGTGCCACCAGCAGAGTGGCAGGTACTGGGGCCAACGTCCTGACTTTC.

This rearrangement joins TRBV30 to TRBJ1-2; D is uncertain. Germline CDR1 reads GTSNPN; CDR2 reads SVGIG (reference sequence). The germline V and J ends were trimmed by 2 bases and 4 bases, with 14 bases remaining between them. The CDR3 spans 14 residues. CDR3 residues: CAWSSGRVSYGYTF. The CDR3 DNA follows: TGTGCCTGGAGTTCCGGGAGAGTCTCCTATGGCTACACCTTC.

The gene calls are TRBV30 and TRBJ1-2; 7 bases map to TRBD1. Germline CDR1 and CDR2: GTSNPN and SVGIG (reference sequence). The CDR3 spans 14 residues. Trimming cost V 2 bases and J 1 base; bases outside gene matches: 4. The CDR3 is CAWSSSGGNYGYTF. The CDR3 DNA is TGTGCCTGGAGTTCTTCAGGGGGTAACTATGGCTACACCTTC.

This rearrangement joins TRBV29-1 to TRBJ2-7; 10 bases agree with TRBD1. V shed 6 bases, J shed 7 bases, and the junction held 12 bases outside the gene matches. Germline CDR1 reads SQVTM; CDR2 reads ANQGSEA. CDR3 size: 14 residues. In nucleotides, the CDR3 is TGCAGCGTCAGTCCCGGGACAGGGGCTGGGGAGCAGTACTTC. Encoded protein: CSVSPGTGAGEQYF.

V and J are TRBV28 and TRBJ1-2; D gene uncertain. CDR1 and CDR2 (germline): MDHEN, SYDVKM. The CDR3 runs 13 residues. Trimming cost V 7 bases and J 4 bases, with 13 bases left between them. Here the CDR3 reads CASTINPSYGYTF. The CDR3, as DNA: TGTGCCAGCACCATCAATCCCAGCTATGGCTACACCTTC.

The chain uses TRBV2 and TRBJ2-1; TRBD2 matches 7 bases. V dropped 7 bases and J dropped 1; count of bases not matched to a gene: 7. Germline CDR1 is SNHLY and CDR2 is FYNNEI. This CDR3 region has 15 residues. CDR3 coding DNA: TGTGCCAGCAAGCGGGGCGTACCATCCTACAATGAGCAGTTCTTC. It codes for CASKRGVPSYNEQFF.

The chain uses TRBV19 and TRBJ1-1, with D uncertain. Germline V gene data show CDR1 as LNHDA and CDR2 as SQIVND (reference sequence). The V gene lost 5 bases and the J gene lost 1 base, with 5 bases spanning the gap. The CDR3 is made up of 12 amino acids. The CDR3 DNA reads as TGTGCCAGTAGTGATAGGAACACTGAAGCTTTCTTT. Translated, it gives CASSDRNTEAFF.

The gene calls are TRBV6-1 and TRBJ1-5; D call uncertain. This CDR3 spans 15 amino acids. Trimming left V 1 base short and J 4 bases short, with 11 bases between. From germline, CDR1 is MNHNS and CDR2 SASEGT. This chain's CDR3 is CASSEGRSENQPQHF. The DNA for the CDR3 is TGTGCCAGCAGTGAAGGCAGGTCCGAGAATCAGCCCCAGCATTTT.